This record looks at one T cell receptor beta chain sequence and its context. Its antigen has not been determined. No clone much larger than this one lies a single base away; base qualities are absent. The receptor library was made with the immunoSEQ multiplex PCR assay. The hsTCRB Kit was used according to the manufacturer's protocol to amplify rearranged TCR beta chain sequences. TCRB libraries were sequenced on an Illumina MiSeq. Per the original workflow: The proprietary platform of the kit vendor was used for demultiplexing, trimming and gene mapping. TCRdb's version of the immuneACCESS table is confined to in-frame rearrangements and falls short of the full clone set. An unresolved V gene accounts for under half of the shortfall where checked; the remainder is of unknown origin. Clone size and V and J calls were adopted from that table, with D and trimming inferred from the DNA. In all, the sample holds about 52,000 clones, and around 90% of those were seen once. The top ten constitute around 2.4% of the sample.

These data belong to a study of a mutant IDH1 vaccine in newly diagnosed glioma (dated by TCRdb to the early 2020s). At the level of the whole study: Across visits V03 through V10, patients got a total of eight vaccinations, given in weeks 1, 3, 5, 7, 11, 15, 19 and 23. Of the approximately 29 treated patients, 62.5% were male and 37.5% were female, and a mean age of roughly 37 years was recorded. Peripheral blood samples were drawn at six visits, namely V03 (baseline), V05, V07, V10, V12 and V13. In the chemotherapy-containing groups, vaccination started alongside temozolomide cycles, whereas in patients who had radiotherapy alone it started 4-6 weeks after radiotherapy. Longitudinal TCRB deep sequencing was performed for roughly 24 treated patients wherever samples were available for exploratory analyses. Prior to enrollment, standard therapy consisting of radiotherapy alone, temozolomide alone, or radiochemotherapy with temozolomide had been administered to patients, with the combination being received by most patients.

The CDR3 starts with the cysteine, ends with the phenylalanine, and has 15 residues. Only CDR3 DNA remains: 45 bases, in frame from the first base. CDR1 is given as SGHDT and CDR2 as YYEEEE, both from the germline V gene. Clipping removes 4 bases from V and 3 bases from J, with 10 as the unmatched junction base count. The time point label corresponds to: week 11, during vaccination. Every vaccine dose consisted of 300 ug of a 20-mer mutant IDH1 peptide in Montanide, administered subcutaneously together with topical imiquimod. The donors had newly diagnosed IDH1-mutant astrocytomas of WHO grade 3 or 4 that showed loss of nuclear ATRX. The samples were drawn from NOA16, a multicentre, single-arm, open-label phase I trial in Germany that tested a mutant IDH1 peptide vaccine in humans for the first time. Genomic DNA for TCRB sequencing was isolated from EDTA blood with the DNeasy Blood and Tissue Kit.

Overall study results and their limits: Across multiple MHC alleles, vaccine-induced immune responses were seen in around 93% of patients. Pseudoprogression appeared unrelated to alterations in the top peripheral T cell clonotypes detected by TCRB sequencing. Availability determined which PBMC samples were chosen for TCRB deep sequencing. The authors stated that sample limitations prevented analyses of patient blood samples from being reproduced.

The TCR sequence derives from a man in his fifties or sixties with glioma. The material sequenced was PBMCs, taken from a glioma patient whose treatment included an IDH1 peptide vaccine. Recombination connected TRBV5-6 to TRBJ2-7; 7 nucleotides in the junction match TRBD2. The DNA reads as follows: TGTGCCAGCAGCCCGGTGGGGGGGGAAAGCTACGAGCAGTACTTC. Translated, it gives CASSPVGGESYEQYF.